Below are 29 T cell receptor beta chains sequenced from a single sample in a study of Graves' ophthalmopathy and Graves' hyperthyroidism listed by TCRdb under 2018. The instrument given in TCRdb is Illumina HiSeq 2000. For repertoire sequencing, the TCR beta CDR3 regions were amplified from RNA transcripts. The first round of RT-PCR was done with HTBI primers and the Qiagen OneStep RT-PCR kit, and was followed by a second round of multiplex PCR, then size selection and purification. TCRdb reworked the public reads: Q25 trimming with fastp, MiXCR clone assembly, productive beta chains retained. Rows with a matching CDR3 protein are joined into one entry that keeps the most common DNA and genes. The sample table records 300,000 to 400,000 distinct CDR3 sequences; roughly 17% of these occur just once. In total, the top ten clones hold about 12% of the sample. Sample: peripheral blood. The origin of the receptors is an adult man with Graves' ophthalmopathy.

This clonotype was counted ten times or more. The junction does not match germline at one end; this may be a read error. The V call is TRBV12-3 or TRBV12-4, the J call TRBJ2-7; TRBD2 aligns across 12 bases. CDR3 length: 14 residues. CDR3 region: CASSLAGGPHEQYF. The CDR3 DNA reads TGTGCCAGCAGTCTAGCGGGAGGGCCCCACGAGCAGTACTTC.

The table lists this clonotype with many counts. One end of the junction varies from germline; a read error may be responsible. The rearrangement joins TRBV7-2 to TRBJ1-2, with D perhaps matching TRBD1 (5 bases). The CDR3 is 14 amino acids. Looked up from germline, CDR1 is SGHTA and CDR2 is FQGNSA. CDR3 sequence: CASNLLGGARGYTF. Written as DNA, the CDR3 is TGTGCCAGCAACTTATTAGGAGGGGCGAGGGGCTACACCTTC.

This clonotype has a count of ten or more. The chain employs TRBV30 and TRBJ2-2; tentative D call: TRBD2 (5 bases). This CDR3 has 15 residues. Germline V gene sequence: CDR1 GTSNPN, CDR2 SVGIG (reference sequence). Trimming left V 1 base short and J 6 bases short, with 15 bases between. For the CDR3, the DNA is TGTGCCTGGAGTGGCGGGCTAGCAAGGCCCGGGGAGCTGTTTTTT. Protein product: CAWSGGLARPGELFF.

This CDR3 is CASSLNLQSTEAFF. CDR3 nucleotide sequence: TGTGCCAGCAGCTTAAACCTCCAGAGCACTGAAGCTTTCTTT. This sequence joins TRBV7-9 and TRBJ1-1; D gene ambiguous. V was trimmed by 2 bases and J by 4 bases, leaving 11 bases between them. From germline, CDR1 is SEHNR and CDR2 FQNEAQ (reference sequence). This CDR3 comprises 14 residues.

The genes are TRBV21-1 and TRBJ2-2; no check of the table's D call, TRBD1, against the DNA was made. TRBV21-1 is marked as a pseudogene. CDR3 length equals 20 residues. The CDR3 DNA reads as TGTGCCAGCAGCACCCCGGGACAGGGACTAGCCTCTCCGAACACCGGGGAGCTGTTTTTT. Amino acids: CASSTPGQGLASPNTGELFF.

V gene TRBV6-2 or TRBV6-3 combines with J gene TRBJ2-7, with D tentatively TRBD1 (6 bases). V lost 7 bases and J 6 bases, leaving 13 bases between the germline ends. Per germline, CDR1 MNHEY and CDR2 SVGEGT. The CDR3 is 12 amino acids. This CDR3 is CASNNRVGEQYF. The CDR3 bases are TGTGCCAGCAACAACAGGGTCGGCGAGCAGTACTTC.

At least ten counts were recorded for this clonotype. The V and J genes are TRBV7-3 and TRBJ1-1; no definite D call. V lost 5 bases to trimming and J lost 1 base, with 14 bases between them. CDR1 is SGHTA, CDR2 FQGTGA, per germline. There are 15 residues in the CDR3. CDR3 nucleotides: TGTGCCAGCAGCCCCCGGGCGGGGTCGAACACTGAAGCTTTCTTT. Its translation: CASSPRAGSNTEAFF.

V usage is TRBV6-2 or TRBV6-3 and J usage is TRBJ1-2, with TRBD1 matching 7 bases. Germline V lookup: CDR1 MNHEY, CDR2 SVGEGT. Trimming at V came to 8 bases and at J to 2 bases, leaving 8 bases not matched to a gene. This CDR3 has 14 amino acids. Here the CDR3 DNA reads TGTGCCAGCGGACCGGGACAGAGGAACTATGGCTACACCTTC. The encoded protein is CASGPGQRNYGYTF.

The chain carries TRBV12-3 or TRBV12-4 and TRBJ2-5; 8 bases map to TRBD1. The junction had 6 bases not matched to a gene; V was cut back by 4 bases and J by 5 bases. The CDR3 sequence is 14 residues long. Here the CDR3 DNA reads TGTGCCAGCAGTTCGACAGGGGACGGGGAGACCCAGTACTTC. Translating gives CASSSTGDGETQYF.

Many counts were recorded for this clonotype. The J gene is TRBJ1-1, the V gene TRBV6-5; no clear D gene. V was clipped by 2 bases and J by 4 bases, with 8 bases between them. This CDR3 contains 13 residues. CDR1 and CDR2 (germline): MNHEY, SVGAGI. The CDR3 DNA reads as TGTGCCAGCAGTTACCTCCAGCGCACTGAAGCTTTCTTT. Amino acids: CASSYLQRTEAFF.

This clonotype was counted many times. V usage is TRBV10-3 and J usage is TRBJ2-5; 10 bases map to TRBD2. V dropped 5 bases and J dropped 5; count of bases not matched to a gene: 2. This CDR3 is built from 13 residues. Looked up from germline, CDR1 is ENHRY and CDR2 is SYGVKD. Here the CDR3 reads CAISTGLAETQYF. The CDR3 DNA follows: TGTGCCATCAGTACGGGACTAGCGGAGACCCAGTACTTC.

In this sample, this clonotype turned up many times. The chain employs TRBV7-2 and TRBJ2-7, with D maybe TRBD2 (5 bases). The CDR3 spans 15 residues. Trimming stripped 1 base from V and 4 bases from J, with 14 bases between. CDR1 and CDR2 (germline): SGHTA, FQGNSA. The DNA of the CDR3 is TGTGCCAGCAGCTTAGGAGGGTTAAAAGCGTACGAGCAGTACTTC. As protein: CASSLGGLKAYEQYF.

The table lists this clonotype with many counts. This chain joins TRBV6-5 and TRBJ1-2; a weak D match, TRBD1 (5 bases). Deletions cut 5 bases from V and 4 bases from J, with 8 bases between. The CDR3 sequence is 12 residues long. Per the germline V gene, CDR1 is MNHEY and CDR2 is SVGAGI. The CDR3 is CASSQGVYGYTF. CDR3 nucleotides: TGTGCCAGCAGTCAGGGCGTCTATGGCTACACCTTC.

This clonotype appeared many times. V usage is TRBV6-2 or TRBV6-3 and J usage is TRBJ1-3; D unclear. This CDR3 is built from 14 residues. Trimming removed 3 bases from V and 0 bases from J, with 6 bases in between. Germline V lookup: CDR1 MNHEY, CDR2 SVGEGT. This CDR3 is CASSYWSSGNTIYF. CDR3 nucleotides: TGTGCCAGCAGTTATTGGAGCTCTGGAAACACCATATATTTT.

The table lists this clonotype with many counts. The chain joins TRBV20-1 to TRBJ1-1; D perhaps matches TRBD1 (5 bases). Germline CDR1 DFQATT, CDR2 SNEGSKA (reference sequence). The CDR3 runs 16 residues. Between the trimmed V and J ends, which lost 0 bases and 6 bases, there was a span of 20 bases. The CDR3 spells CSARDARVPSLAEAFF. The CDR3 bases are TGCAGTGCTAGAGATGCCAGGGTACCTTCATTGGCTGAAGCTTTCTTT.

The chain uses TRBV28 and TRBJ1-6, with TRBD1 as a possible D gene (5 bases). V was shortened by 6 bases and J by 3 bases, with 18 bases between the two germline ends. This CDR3 has 17 residues. CDR1 and CDR2 from the germline V gene are MDHEN and SYDVKM. CDR3 DNA: TGTGCCAGCAGCCCTTTCCCGGCGGGGGGCTATAATTCACCCCTCCACTTT. Translated: CASSPFPAGGYNSPLHF.

This clonotype was seen more than once but under ten times. The chain joins TRBV3-1 to TRBJ1-1, with 8 nucleotides matching TRBD1. J was trimmed by 5 bases and V by 4 bases; bases with no gene match: 15. Germline loops: CDR1 LGHDT, CDR2 YNNKEL (reference sequence). This CDR3 is built from 17 residues. The CDR3 bases are TGTGCCAGCAGCCCAAAAAATTTAAATCGACAGGGGACTGAAGCTTTCTTT. The encoded protein is CASSPKNLNRQGTEAFF.

The genes are TRBV20-1 and TRBJ2-7; 7 bases line up with TRBD2. Germline assignment: CDR1 DFQATT and CDR2 SNEGSKA (reference sequence). This CDR3 spans 13 amino acids. V dropped 3 bases and J dropped 5; count of bases not matched to a gene: 7. The CDR3 nucleotides read TGCAGTGCTAGCGGGAGGTCCATTCACGAGCAGTACTTC. Amino acids: CSASGRSIHEQYF.

This clonotype was observed many times. This chain joins TRBV7-9 and TRBJ2-2; 10 nucleotides agree with TRBD1. Germline V CDR1 and CDR2: SEHNR, FQNEAQ (reference sequence). The trim removed 5 bases at V and 4 bases at J, leaving 4 bases unmatched. CDR3 length equals 15 residues. Here the CDR3 reads CASSVWTGGTGELFF. The CDR3 DNA is TGTGCCAGCAGCGTGTGGACAGGGGGCACCGGGGAGCTGTTTTTT.

This clonotype was recorded many times. The gene calls are TRBV2 and TRBJ1-4, with 9 bases matching TRBD1. After removal of 4 bases from V and 5 bases from J, the junction contained 2 bases not matched to a gene. The CDR3 spans 14 residues. The germline gives CDR1 SNHLY, CDR2 FYNNEI. CDR3 coding DNA: TGTGCCAGCAGTGCCGGGACAGGGAATGAAAAACTGTTTTTT. It translates to CASSAGTGNEKLFF.

The chain employs TRBV6-1 and TRBJ2-7; perhaps D is TRBD1 or TRBD2 (5 bases each). This CDR3 contains 13 residues. The ends were cut back, 7 bases at V and 7 bases at J, with 17 bases in the middle. CDR1 and CDR2 (germline): MNHNS, SASEGT. CDR3 in amino acids: CASTSSLSGEQYF. As DNA, the CDR3 is TGTGCCAGCACATCTAGCCTATCAGGGGAGCAGTACTTC.

In its sample, this clonotype was seen many times. In DNA form, the CDR3 reads TGTGCCACCAGTGACACTCAAGACTCTGGGGCCAACGTCCTGACTTTC. Amino acid sequence: CATSDTQDSGANVLTF. The rearrangement links TRBV24-1 to TRBJ2-6; D gene ambiguous. Trimming shortened V by 4 bases and J by 0 bases, and 9 bases separated the two germline ends. Germline CDR1 is KGHDR and CDR2 is SFDVKD. This CDR3 has 16 amino acids.

The chain recombines TRBV11-2 with TRBJ1-6; D is unresolved. Per germline, CDR1 SGHAT and CDR2 FQNNGV. Trimming took 1 base from V and 3 from J, leaving 10 bases between them. The CDR3 sequence is 16 residues long. The CDR3 DNA reads as TGTGCCAGCAGCTTAGCATCGGGTTTCTATAATTCACCCCTCCACTTT. This translates into CASSLASGFYNSPLHF.

V usage is TRBV11-3 and J usage is TRBJ1-1; 9 nucleotides align to TRBD1. The junction had 6 bases not matched to a gene; V was cut back by 6 bases and J by 7 bases. The CDR3 totals 13 residues. The germline V gene has CDR1 SGHNT and CDR2 YENEEA. CDR3 sequence: CASRPGQGFEAFF. The CDR3 DNA reads TGTGCCAGCAGGCCGGGACAGGGCTTTGAAGCTTTCTTT.

There are many counts of this clonotype. The chain carries TRBV19 and TRBJ2-5, with TRBD1 identical over 10 bases. The germline CDR1 and CDR2 sequences are LNHDA and SQIVND (reference sequence). V dropped 6 bases and J dropped 5; count of bases not matched to a gene: 6. The CDR3 has 14 residues. DNA of the CDR3: TGTGCCAGTAGCCAGACAGGGGGCGTTGAGACCCAGTACTTC. Translation gives CASSQTGGVETQYF. Full variable domain (remainder filled in from reference TRBV19 and TRBJ2-5): DGGITQSPKYLFRKEGQNVTLSCEQNLNHDAMYWYRQDPGQGLRLIYYSQIVNDFQKGDIAEGYSVSREKKESFPLTVTSAQKNPTAFYLCASSQTGGVETQYFGPGTRLLVL.

This clonotype was detected ten times or more. The gene calls are TRBV10-2 and TRBJ1-5; D is unresolved. The CDR3 extends over 13 amino acids. From germline, CDR1 is WSHSY and CDR2 SAAADI. With 3 bases removed from V and 10 bases from J, the gap between germline ends came to 13 bases. The CDR3: CASSDMDRSPQHF. The CDR3 nucleotides are TGCGCCAGCAGTGATATGGACCGCAGCCCCCAGCATTTT.

This clonotype was seen at least ten times. The chain carries TRBV6-5 and TRBJ1-2; 12 bases are shared with TRBD1. Germline-derived CDR1 and CDR2 are MNHEY and SVGAGI. The J segment lost 7 bases and the V segment lost 4 bases, leaving 10 bases of the junction unmatched. The CDR3 runs to 16 residues. The CDR3, as DNA: TGTGCCAGCAGTTCCCCCCCGGGACAGGGGGCGGGTGGCTACACCTTC. It translates to CASSSPPGQGAGGYTF.

This clonotype was recorded many times. This CDR3 reads CASSPPTAGSDGETQYF. The CDR3 DNA reads as TGTGCCAGCAGCCCACCTACGGCGGGTTCCGACGGAGAGACCCAGTACTTC. V usage is TRBV11-2 and J usage is TRBJ2-5; TRBD2 might be the D (5 bases). There are 17 residues in the CDR3. Deletions cut 5 bases from V and 4 bases from J, with 23 bases between. Germline assignment: CDR1 SGHAT and CDR2 FQNNGV.

This clonotype has at least ten counts. This rearrangement joins TRBV6-1 to TRBJ2-7, with 13 bases identical to TRBD2. Germline V gene data show CDR1 as MNHNS and CDR2 as SASEGT. The length of the CDR3 is 15 residues. Trimming removed 5 bases from V and 0 bases from J; junction bases left unmatched: 1. CDR3 DNA sequence: TGTGCCAGCAGTCGGACTAGCGGGAGCTCCTACGAGCAGTACTTC. This sequence encodes CASSRTSGSSYEQYF.